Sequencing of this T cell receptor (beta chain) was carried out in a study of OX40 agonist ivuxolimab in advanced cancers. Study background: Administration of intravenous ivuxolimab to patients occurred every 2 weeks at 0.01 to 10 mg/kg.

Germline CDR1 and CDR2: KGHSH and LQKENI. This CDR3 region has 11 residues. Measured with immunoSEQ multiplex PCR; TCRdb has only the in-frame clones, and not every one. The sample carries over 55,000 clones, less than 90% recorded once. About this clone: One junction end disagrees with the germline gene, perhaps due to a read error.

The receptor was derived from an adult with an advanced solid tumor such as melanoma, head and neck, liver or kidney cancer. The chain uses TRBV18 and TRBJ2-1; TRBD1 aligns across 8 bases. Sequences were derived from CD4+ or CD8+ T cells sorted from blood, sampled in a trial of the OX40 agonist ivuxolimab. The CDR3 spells CASSVDRGSVF. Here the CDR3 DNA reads TGTGCCAGCTCGGTAGACAGGGGCTCGGTCTTC. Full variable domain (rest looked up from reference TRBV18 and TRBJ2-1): NAGVMQNPRHLVRRRGQEARLRCSPMKGHSHVYWYRQLPEEGLKFMVYLQKENIIDESGMPKERFSAEFPKEGPSILRIQQVVRGDSAAYFCASSVDRGSVFGPGTRLTVL.